This TCR beta chain was observed in a study of T-cell reconstitution after alpha-beta-depleted transplantation in children. Study outcomes and limitations: At one year after transplant, newly produced T cells mostly accounted for T-cell counts and diversity. Surviving recipient T cells and thymic progenitors produced the high day-60 TCRbeta diversity seen in some patients. Roughly two months post-transplant, alpha-beta T cells reportedly originated from several hundred graft clones that had expanded.

The CDR3 contains 14 residues. The V and J ends lost 8 bases and 0 bases, in that order; junction bases with no gene match: 2. In germline, CDR1 is ENHRY, CDR2 SYGVKD. Using unique molecular identifiers, the investigators prepared the TCRbeta library. TCRdb fed the PCR reads into MiXCR, producing one record per CDR3 protein. The sample shows 70,000 to 95,000 distinct CDR3 sequences, around a sixth of them seen only once. About this clonotype itself: Its antigen is unknown.

This receptor was taken from a male patient aged 2 to 9 who had a stem cell transplant for acute lymphoblastic leukemia, so the T cells may come from the graft donor. V usage is TRBV10-3 and J usage is TRBJ2-2, with 8 bases fitting TRBD1. The sequenced sample was PBMCs, mostly from graft donor cells, obtained 180 days after TCRalphabeta/CD19-depleted stem cell transplant. In DNA, the CDR3 is TGTGCCATCCAGGGGGCCCCGAACACCGGGGAGCTGTTTTTT. Amino acids: CAIQGAPNTGELFF.